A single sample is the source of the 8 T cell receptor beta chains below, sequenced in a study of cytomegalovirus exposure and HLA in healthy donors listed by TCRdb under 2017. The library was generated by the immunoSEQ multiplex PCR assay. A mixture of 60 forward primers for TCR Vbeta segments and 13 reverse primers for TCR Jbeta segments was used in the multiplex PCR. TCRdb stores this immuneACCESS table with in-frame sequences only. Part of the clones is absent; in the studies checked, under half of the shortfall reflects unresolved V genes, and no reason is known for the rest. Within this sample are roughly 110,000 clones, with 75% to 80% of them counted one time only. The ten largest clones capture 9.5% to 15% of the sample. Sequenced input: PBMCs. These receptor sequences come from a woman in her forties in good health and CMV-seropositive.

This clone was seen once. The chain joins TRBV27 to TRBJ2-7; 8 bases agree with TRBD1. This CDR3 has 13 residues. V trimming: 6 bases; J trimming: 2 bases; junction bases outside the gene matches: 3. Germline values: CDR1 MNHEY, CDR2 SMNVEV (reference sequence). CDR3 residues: CASSRDRTYEQYF. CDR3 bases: TGTGCCAGCAGCCGGGACAGGACCTACGAGCAGTACTTC.

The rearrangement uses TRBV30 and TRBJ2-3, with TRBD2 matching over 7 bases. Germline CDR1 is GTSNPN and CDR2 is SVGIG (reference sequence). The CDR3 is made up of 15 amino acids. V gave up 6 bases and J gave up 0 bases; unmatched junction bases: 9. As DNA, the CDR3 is TGTGCCTGTACGAGACTAGCAGTTAGCACAGATACGCAGTATTTT. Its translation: CACTRLAVSTDTQYF.

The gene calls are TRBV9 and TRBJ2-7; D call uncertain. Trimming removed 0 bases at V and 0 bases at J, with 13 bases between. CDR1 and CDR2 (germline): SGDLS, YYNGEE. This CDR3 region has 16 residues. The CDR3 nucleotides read TGTGCCAGCAGCGTAGGAGGCGCTGGTATCTCCTACGAGCAGTACTTC. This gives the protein CASSVGGAGISYEQYF.

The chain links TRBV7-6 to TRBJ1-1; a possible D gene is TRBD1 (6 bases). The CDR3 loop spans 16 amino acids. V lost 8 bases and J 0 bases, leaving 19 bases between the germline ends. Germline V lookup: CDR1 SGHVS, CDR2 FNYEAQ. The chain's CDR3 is CASSTQTGTMNTEAFF. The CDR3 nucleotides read TGTGCCAGCTCCACCCAGACAGGAACCATGAACACTGAAGCTTTCTTT.

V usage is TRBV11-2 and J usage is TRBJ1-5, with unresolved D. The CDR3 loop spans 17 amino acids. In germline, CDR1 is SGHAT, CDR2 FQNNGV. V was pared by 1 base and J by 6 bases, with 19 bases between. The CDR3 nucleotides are TGTGCCAGCAGCTTAGGCCTAAAGGTGGAGGGATCTCAGCCCCAGCATTTT. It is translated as CASSLGLKVEGSQPQHF.

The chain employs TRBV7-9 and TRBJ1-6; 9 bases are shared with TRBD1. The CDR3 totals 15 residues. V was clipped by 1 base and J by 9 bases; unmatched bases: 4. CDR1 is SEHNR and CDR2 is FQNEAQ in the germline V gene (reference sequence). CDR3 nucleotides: TGTGCCAGCAGCTTAGGGGACAGGGACGCTTCACCCCTCCACTTT. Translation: CASSLGDRDASPLHF.

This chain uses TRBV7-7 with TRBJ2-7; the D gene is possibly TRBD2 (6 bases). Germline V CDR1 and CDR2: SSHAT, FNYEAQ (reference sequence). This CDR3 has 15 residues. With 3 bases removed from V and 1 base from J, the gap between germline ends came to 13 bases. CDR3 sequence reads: CASSFSGLPSYEQYF. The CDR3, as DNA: TGTGCCAGCAGCTTTTCGGGACTCCCATCCTACGAGCAGTACTTC.

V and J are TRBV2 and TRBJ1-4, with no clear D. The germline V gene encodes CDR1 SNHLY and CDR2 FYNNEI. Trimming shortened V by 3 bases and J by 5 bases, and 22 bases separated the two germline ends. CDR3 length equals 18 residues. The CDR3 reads CASSEDLQAPAPNEKLFF. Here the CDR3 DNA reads TGTGCCAGCAGTGAGGATCTGCAGGCGCCCGCACCAAATGAAAAACTGTTTTTT.